This TCR beta chain was recorded in a study of beta chain features in type 1 diabetes (dated by TCRdb to the late 2010s). With regard to the full study: Mean age, gender distribution, total cell number and subset yield were not different between patients and healthy donors. A total of 107,917,701 sorted cells were examined across all samples, and a strong correlation was observed between cell number per subset and RNA yield. The study compared the TCRB repertoires of sorted circulating CD4+ T cell subsets in recently diagnosed type 1 diabetes patients with those in matched healthy donors. Whereas all 28 donors provided naive and central memory subsets, regulatory and stem cell-like memory subsets were isolated from just 8 patients and about 8 healthy donors. Results the study describes overall, beyond this receptor: Shorter templates might have been favored by PCR, but patient and control samples were amplified and corrected together, so both groups would have been affected equally by any skew. Naive, central memory and regulatory TCRB repertoires appeared more similar among patients than among healthy donors. Only small numbers of individuals were included in the HLA sub-analyses, which left unresolved whether HLA type had any influence on TCRB rearrangement. Because cDNA rather than genomic DNA was sequenced, highly expressing activated cells could have been over-represented, although no difference in activation and CD3 levels was found between groups. A moderate but significant shortening of TCRB CDR3 length was observed in type 1 diabetes patients in all four CD4+ subsets. Patients with type 1 diabetes made fewer insertions and deleted more nucleotides at VDJ recombination sites, implying thymic rearrangement abnormalities.

Each donor gave one peripheral blood draw, averaging about 100 mL, which was collected into heparinised tubes. A BD FACSAria II was used to sort naive, central memory, regulatory and stem cell-like memory CD4+ T cells with a panel that included CD45RO, CCR7, CD25, CD127, CD95 and CD27. A purity above 98% was achieved for all sorted populations. PBMCs were isolated immediately by Lymphoprep density gradient centrifugation and stained directly without culture. So that batch effects would be minimized, each experiment stained and sorted samples in pairs, pairing one healthy donor with one patient. All of the isolated RNA was reverse transcribed with the High Capacity cDNA Reverse Transcription Kit, so expressed TCRB transcripts were sequenced. Naive, central memory and regulatory T cell samples underwent deep immunoSEQ sequencing, averaging about 3.5 million total reads per sample. Sorted cells were lysed in RLT buffer, and RNA was extracted using DNase-treated RNeasy Micro or Mini kits according to cell number. To prevent cross-contamination, every cell subset was processed on its own, while patient and healthy donor samples were processed together. The immunoSEQ multiplex PCR was used to amplify TCRB sequences from cDNA, generating 87-bp fragments that spanned the CDR3 region. The amplicons were sequenced using the Illumina HiSeq platform. The published analysis was carried out like this. PCR bias was corrected computationally using synthetic template baselines, and reads within Hamming distance 2 were collapsed, with unmergeable singletons discarded. Reads were aligned to IMGT to assign V, D and J genes, CDR3 length, and insertions or deletions at six rearrangement sites. Clonotype counts were normalized to sorted cell number within each subset before computing true diversity and Gini coefficients with the tcR R package. The overlap coefficient, calculated on TCRB nucleotide sequences, was used to quantify repertoire sharing. Out-of-frame TCRB sequences from naive cells were analyzed to stand in for the pre-selection repertoire. Drawn from immuneACCESS, this table holds only the in-frame rearrangements with V and J called that TCRdb kept. Clones are partly lost; checked studies trace under half to an unresolved V gene and leave the rest unexplained. For V, J and clone size, that table is used; D and trimming come from the DNA. This sample holds 850,000 to 900,000 clones; roughly 15% were observed only once. About 0.025% of the sample goes to the ten largest clones.

The CDR3 holds 12 amino acids from the cysteine to the phenylalanine. This entry keeps only the CDR3 DNA: 36 bases, framed from base 1. At the junction V is shortened by 5 bases and J by 1 base, with 6 bases in between. In the germline V gene, CDR1 corresponds to MNHEY and CDR2 to SVGAGI. With regard to this clone: Its antigen is not yet known. No much larger clonotype is one base removed from it; base qualities were not supplied. Other DNA sequences in the sample encode the same CDR3.

The source of this sequence is a woman under 30 in good health. The chain is made from TRBV6-5 and TRBJ2-7, with TRBD1 tentatively as D gene (5 bases match). The sample consisted of naive CD4+ T cells from blood. The cell subset or site label for this specimen denotes: true naive CD4+ T cells. The CDR3 protein is CASSQGSYEQYF. The sequenced DNA: TGTGCCAGCAGTCAGGGATCCTACGAGCAGTACTTC.